This T cell receptor (beta chain) is drawn from a study of T cell changes during pregnancy in multiple sclerosis. V shed 3 bases and J shed 4 bases, with 9 bases lying between them. This CDR3 is built from 13 residues. In germline, CDR1 is ENHRY, CDR2 SYGVKD. The method was immunoSEQ multiplex PCR; TCRdb's version includes in-frame clones alone and lacks a portion of them. The table lists around 63,000 clones, around 92% of them singletons. The rearrangement links TRBV10-3 to TRBJ1-1, with D possibly matching TRBD1 (5 bases). Sequencing used CD8+ T cells from peripheral blood mononuclear cells, obtained in the third trimester of pregnancy. The TCR comes from a female donor in good health, enrolled as a control in a pregnancy study. The CDR3 here is CAISDKGFTEAFF. The CDR3 DNA reads as TGTGCCATCAGTGATAAGGGGTTCACTGAAGCTTTCTTT.